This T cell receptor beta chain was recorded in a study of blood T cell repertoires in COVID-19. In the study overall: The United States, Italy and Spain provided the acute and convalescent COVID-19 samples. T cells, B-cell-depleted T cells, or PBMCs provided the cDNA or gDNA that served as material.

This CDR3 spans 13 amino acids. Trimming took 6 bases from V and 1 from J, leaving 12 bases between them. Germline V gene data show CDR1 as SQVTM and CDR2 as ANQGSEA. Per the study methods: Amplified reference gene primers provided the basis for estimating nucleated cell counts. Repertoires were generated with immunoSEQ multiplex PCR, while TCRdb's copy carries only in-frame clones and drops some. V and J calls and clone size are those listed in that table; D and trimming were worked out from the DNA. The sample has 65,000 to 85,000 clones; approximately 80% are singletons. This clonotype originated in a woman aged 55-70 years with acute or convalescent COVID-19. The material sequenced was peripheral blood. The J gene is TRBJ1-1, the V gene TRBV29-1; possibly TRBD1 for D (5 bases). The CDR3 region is CSVTTGGNTEAFF. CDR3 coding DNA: TGCAGCGTCACGACCGGGGGGAACACTGAAGCTTTCTTT.